This T cell receptor beta chain was sequenced for a study of blood T cell repertoires in COVID-19. The overall study: Material from acute and convalescent COVID-19 was sourced from the United States, Italy and Spain. Nucleic acid was either cDNA or gDNA, and it came from T cells, B-cell-depleted T cells, or PBMCs.

Deletions cut 9 bases from V and 4 bases from J, with 12 bases between. Per germline, CDR1 LNHDA and CDR2 SQIVND (reference sequence). The CDR3 length is 12 residues. Study processing details: Estimation of nucleated cell counts relied on the amplification of reference gene primers. Method: immunoSEQ multiplex PCR; TCRdb's copy keeps in-frame clones and lacks some. V, J and clone size are taken as reported in that table, and D and trimming were inferred from the DNA itself. Here the sample spans 200,000 or so clones, about 90% being singletons. Specimen: peripheral blood. The receptor was derived from a woman between 55 and 75 years old with acute or convalescent COVID-19. The chain carries TRBV19 and TRBJ1-2; a weak D match, TRBD1 (6 bases). DNA of the CDR3: TGTGCCAGCACACAGGGTTTCTATGGCTACACCTTC. Protein sequence: CASTQGFYGYTF.